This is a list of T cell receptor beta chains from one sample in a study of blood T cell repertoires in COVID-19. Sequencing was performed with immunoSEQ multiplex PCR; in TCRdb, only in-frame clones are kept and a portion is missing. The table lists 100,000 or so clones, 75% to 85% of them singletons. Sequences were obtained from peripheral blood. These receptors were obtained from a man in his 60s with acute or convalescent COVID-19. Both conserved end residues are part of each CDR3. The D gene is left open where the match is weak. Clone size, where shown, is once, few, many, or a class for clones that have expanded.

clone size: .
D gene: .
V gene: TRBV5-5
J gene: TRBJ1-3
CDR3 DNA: TGTGCCAGCATCTCAGGGATTACTGGAAACACCATATATTTT
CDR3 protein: CASISGITGNTIYF

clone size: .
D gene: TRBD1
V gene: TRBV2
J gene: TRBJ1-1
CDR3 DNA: TGTGCCAGCAGTGGACAGGGGGACACTGAAGCTTTCTTT
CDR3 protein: CASSGQGDTEAFF

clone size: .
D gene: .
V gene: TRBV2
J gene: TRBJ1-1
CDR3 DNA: TGTGCCAGCAGTGTCGAGGTGGGCACTGAAGCTTTCTTT
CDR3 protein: CASSVEVGTEAFF

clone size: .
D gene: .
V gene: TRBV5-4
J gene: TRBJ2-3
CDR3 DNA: TGTGCCAGCAGCCAGGACAGTTATACGCAGTATTTT
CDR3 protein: CASSQDSYTQYF

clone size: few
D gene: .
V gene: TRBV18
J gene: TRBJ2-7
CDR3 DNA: TGTGCCAGCTCCCCTCTCGCGGGGCAATCCTACGAGCAGTACTTC
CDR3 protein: CASSPLAGQSYEQYF

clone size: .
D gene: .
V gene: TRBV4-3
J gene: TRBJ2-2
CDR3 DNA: TGCGCCAGCAGCCAAGATACCAGTGGTATCACCGGGGAGCTGTTTTTT
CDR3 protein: CASSQDTSGITGELFF

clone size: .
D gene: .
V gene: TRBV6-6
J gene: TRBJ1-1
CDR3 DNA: TGTGCCAGCAGGGAACAGGGAAAAACTGAAGCTTTCTTT
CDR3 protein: CASREQGKTEAFF

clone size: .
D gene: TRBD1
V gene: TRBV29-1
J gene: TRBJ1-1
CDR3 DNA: TGCAGCGTAGCGATCGGGACAGCTTTCACTGAAGCTTTCTTT
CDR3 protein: CSVAIGTAFTEAFF

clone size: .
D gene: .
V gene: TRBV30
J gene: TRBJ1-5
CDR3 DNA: TGTGCCTGGAGTGTGCGGGGGGATCAGCCCCAGCATTTT
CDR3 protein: CAWSVRGDQPQHF

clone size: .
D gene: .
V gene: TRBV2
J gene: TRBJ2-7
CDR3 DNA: TGTGCCAGCAGCCCGGACTATGCTAGCTCCTACGAGCAGTACTTC
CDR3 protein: CASSPDYASSYEQYF

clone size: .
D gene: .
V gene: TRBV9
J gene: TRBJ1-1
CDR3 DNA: TGTGCCAGCAGCGTAGTGGGGGGGCGCGGGGATGAAGCTTTCTTT
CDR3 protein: CASSVVGGRGDEAFF

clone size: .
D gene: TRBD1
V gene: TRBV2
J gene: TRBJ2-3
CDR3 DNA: TGTGCCAGCAGTTCGGGACAGGGAGGCACAGATACGCAGTATTTT
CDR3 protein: CASSSGQGGTDTQYF

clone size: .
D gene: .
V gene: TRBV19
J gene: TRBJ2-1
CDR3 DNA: TGTGCCAGTAGAACAGATTACAATGAGCAGTTCTTC
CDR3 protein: CASRTDYNEQFF

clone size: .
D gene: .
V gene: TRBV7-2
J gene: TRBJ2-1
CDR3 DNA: TGTGCCAGCAGCCCCCTGGCGGGGTACAATGAGCAGTTCTTC
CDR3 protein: CASSPLAGYNEQFF

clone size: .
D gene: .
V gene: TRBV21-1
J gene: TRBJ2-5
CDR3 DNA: TGTGCCAGCGGAAAGAAAGGACTAGCGATGGAGACCCAGTACTTC
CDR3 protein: CASGKKGLAMETQYF

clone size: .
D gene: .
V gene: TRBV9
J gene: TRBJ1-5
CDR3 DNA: TGTGCCAGCAGCGTTTCGGAGGGTCAGCCCCAGCATTTT
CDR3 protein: CASSVSEGQPQHF

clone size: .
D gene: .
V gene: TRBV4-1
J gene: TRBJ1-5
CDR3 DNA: TGCGCCAGCAGCCGCGGGACCAGTCCCACCAATCAGCCCCAGCATTTT
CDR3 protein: CASSRGTSPTNQPQHF

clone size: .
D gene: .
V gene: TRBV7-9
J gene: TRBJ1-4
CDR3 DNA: TGTGCCAGCAGCCCCCGCGGGGAAAAACTGTTTTTT
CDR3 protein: CASSPRGEKLFF

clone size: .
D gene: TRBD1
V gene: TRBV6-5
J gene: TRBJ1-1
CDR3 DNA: TGTGCCAGCAGCCAACAGGGGGCGAACACTGAAGCTTTCTTT
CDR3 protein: CASSQQGANTEAFF

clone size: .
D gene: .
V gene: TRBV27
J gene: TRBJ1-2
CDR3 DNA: TGTGCCAGCAGTTTATACCCCCGGGGGGGGAATGGCTACACCTTC
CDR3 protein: CASSLYPRGGNGYTF

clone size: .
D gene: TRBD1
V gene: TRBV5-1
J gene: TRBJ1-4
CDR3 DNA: TGCGCCAGCAGCTTTGGTGAGGGGGCGGGTGAAAAACTGTTTTTT
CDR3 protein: CASSFGEGAGEKLFF

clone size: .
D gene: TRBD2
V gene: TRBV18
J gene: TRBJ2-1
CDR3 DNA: TGTGCCAGCTCGCATACCGGGACTAGCGGGACGAATGAGCAGTTCTTC
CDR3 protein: CASSHTGTSGTNEQFF

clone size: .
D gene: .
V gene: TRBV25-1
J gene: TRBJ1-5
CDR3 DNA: TGTGCCAGCAGTGACCCGAGGGGGGGTCCCCAGCATTTT
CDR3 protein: CASSDPRGGPQHF

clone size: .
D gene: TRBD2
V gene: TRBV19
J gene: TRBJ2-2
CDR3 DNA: TGTGCCAGTAGCCGACTAGCGGGGAACACCGGGGAGCTGTTTTTT
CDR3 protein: CASSRLAGNTGELFF

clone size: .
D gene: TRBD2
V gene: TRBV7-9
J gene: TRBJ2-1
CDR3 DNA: TGTGCCAGCAGCTTTAGCGGGGGGGCGGGAAATGAGCAGTTCTTC
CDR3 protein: CASSFSGGAGNEQFF

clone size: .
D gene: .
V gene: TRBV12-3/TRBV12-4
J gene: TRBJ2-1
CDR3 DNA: TGTGCCATCAGGACTACCTACAATGAGCAGTTCTTC
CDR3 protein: CAIRTTYNEQFF

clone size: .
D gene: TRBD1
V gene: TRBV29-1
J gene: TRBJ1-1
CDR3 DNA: TGCACCGGTACGGGCGGGACAGGGAGGGAAAACACTGAAGCTTTCTTT
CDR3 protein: CTGTGGTGRENTEAFF

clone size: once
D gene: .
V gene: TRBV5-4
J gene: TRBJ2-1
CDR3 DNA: TGTGCCAGCAGCTTTGGATCGGCAGGGGGGTACAATGAGCAGTTCTTC
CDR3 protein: CASSFGSAGGYNEQFF

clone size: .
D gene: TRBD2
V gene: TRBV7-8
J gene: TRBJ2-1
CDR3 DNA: TGTGCCAGCAGCTTTCGACTAGCGGGAGGAGATGAGCAGTTCTTC
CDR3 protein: CASSFRLAGGDEQFF

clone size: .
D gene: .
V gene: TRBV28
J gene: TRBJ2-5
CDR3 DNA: TGTGCCAGCAGACTTACAGAGACCCAGTACTTC
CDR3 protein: CASRLTETQYF

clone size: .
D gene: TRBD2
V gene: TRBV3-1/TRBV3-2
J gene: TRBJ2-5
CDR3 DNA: TGTGCCAGCAGCCTTGGGGGGGTTGAGACCCAGTACTTC
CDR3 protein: CASSLGGVETQYF

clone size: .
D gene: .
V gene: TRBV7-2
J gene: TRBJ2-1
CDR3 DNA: TGTGCCAGCATTGACCGGCGGGACTCCTACAATGAGCAGTTCTTC
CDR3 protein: CASIDRRDSYNEQFF

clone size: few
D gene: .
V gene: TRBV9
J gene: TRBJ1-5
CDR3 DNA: TGTGCCAGCAGCGTAGGTGTAGATAGCAATCAGCCCCAGCATTTT
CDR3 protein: CASSVGVDSNQPQHF

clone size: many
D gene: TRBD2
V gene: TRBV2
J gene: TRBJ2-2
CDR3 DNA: TGTGCCAGCAGGGGGATGGCGGGGGAAGTAACCGGGGAGCTGTTTTTT
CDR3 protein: CASRGMAGEVTGELFF

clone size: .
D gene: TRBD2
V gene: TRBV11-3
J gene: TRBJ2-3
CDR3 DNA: TGTGCCAGCAGCCCAATCGGGGGGGGTACGCAGTATTTT
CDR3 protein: CASSPIGGGTQYF

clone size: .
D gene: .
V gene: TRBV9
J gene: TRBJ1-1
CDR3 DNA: TGTGCCAGCAGCGTAGGTAGGGACATTAACACTGAAGCTTTCTTT
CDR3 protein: CASSVGRDINTEAFF

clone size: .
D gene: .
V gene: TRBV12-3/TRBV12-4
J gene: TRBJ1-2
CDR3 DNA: TGTGCCAGCAGTAGTCCCGGGGGGCTCGGCTACACCTTC
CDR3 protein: CASSSPGGLGYTF

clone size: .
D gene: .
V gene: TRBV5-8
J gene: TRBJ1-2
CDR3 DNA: TGTGCCACCAGGCGAACAGGGACGGCCTATGGCTACACCTTC
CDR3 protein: CATRRTGTAYGYTF

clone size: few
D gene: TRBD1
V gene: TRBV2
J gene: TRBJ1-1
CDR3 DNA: TGTGCCAGCAGTTTCACCCCCCCATGGGGACAGGTAGGAACTGAAGCTTTCTTT
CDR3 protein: CASSFTPPWGQVGTEAFF

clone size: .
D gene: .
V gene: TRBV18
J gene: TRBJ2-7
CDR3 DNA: TGTGCCAGCTCCACCAGCGGCGGAGCCTACGAGCAGTACTTC
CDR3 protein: CASSTSGGAYEQYF

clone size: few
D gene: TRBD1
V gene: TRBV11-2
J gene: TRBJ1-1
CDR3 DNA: TGTGCCAGCGTAAGAGGACAGGGGGACTTACTTAACACTGAAGCTTTCTTT
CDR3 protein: CASVRGQGDLLNTEAFF

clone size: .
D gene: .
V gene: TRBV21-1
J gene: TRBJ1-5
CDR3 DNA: TGTGCCAGCAGCAACGACGGGGAGTTTTGGGGCAATCAGCCCCAGCATTTT
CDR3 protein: CASSNDGEFWGNQPQHF

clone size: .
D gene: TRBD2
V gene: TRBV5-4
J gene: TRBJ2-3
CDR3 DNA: TGTGCCAGCAGCCCCGGACTAGTGACCACAGATACGCAGTATTTT
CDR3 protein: CASSPGLVTTDTQYF

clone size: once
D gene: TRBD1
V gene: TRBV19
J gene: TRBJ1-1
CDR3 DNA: TGTGCCAGTAGGAGGACAGGGGAGGACACTGAAGCTTTCTTT
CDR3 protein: CASRRTGEDTEAFF

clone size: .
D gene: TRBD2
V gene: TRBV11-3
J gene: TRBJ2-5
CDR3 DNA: TGTGCCAGCAGCTCTTCCGGGACTAGCGGCGGGACCCAGTACTTC
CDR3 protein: CASSSSGTSGGTQYF

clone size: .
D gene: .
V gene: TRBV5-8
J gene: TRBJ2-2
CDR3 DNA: TGTGCCAGCAGCCTTAGCGCAACCGGGGAGCTGTTTTTT
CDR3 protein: CASSLSATGELFF

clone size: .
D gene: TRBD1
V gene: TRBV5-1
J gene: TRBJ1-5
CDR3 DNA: TGCGCCAGCAGCTTGGGACAGGGTGATCAGCCCCAGCATTTT
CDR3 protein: CASSLGQGDQPQHF

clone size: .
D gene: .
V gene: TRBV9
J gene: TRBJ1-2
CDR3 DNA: TGTGCCAGCAACAATGGAGGGTCTCGCCCGGGCGGCTACACCTTC
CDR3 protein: CASNNGGSRPGGYTF

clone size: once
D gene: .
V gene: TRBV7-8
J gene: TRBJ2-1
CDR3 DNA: TGTGCCAGCAGCTTAGTAAGCCTAGCTAACAATGAGCAGTTCTTC
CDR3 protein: CASSLVSLANNEQFF

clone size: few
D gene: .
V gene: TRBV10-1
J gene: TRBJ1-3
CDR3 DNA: TGCGCCAGCAGTGACAGCTCTGGAAACACCATATATTTT
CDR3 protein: CASSDSSGNTIYF

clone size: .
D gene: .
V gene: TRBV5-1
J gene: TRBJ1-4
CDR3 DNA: TGCGCCAGCAGCTTGGCGCACGGCGGCGCAACTAATGAAAAACTGTTTTTT
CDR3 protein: CASSLAHGGATNEKLFF

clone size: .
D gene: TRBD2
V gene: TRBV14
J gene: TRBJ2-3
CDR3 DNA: TGTGCCAGCAGCCAACTAGCGGGGATCTACACAGATACGCAGTATTTT
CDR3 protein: CASSQLAGIYTDTQYF

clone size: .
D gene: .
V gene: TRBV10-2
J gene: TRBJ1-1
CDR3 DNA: TGCGCCAGCAGTGAGTGGCTGGGACAACTGAAAGAGAACACTGAAGCTTTCTTT
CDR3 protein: CASSEWLGQLKENTEAFF

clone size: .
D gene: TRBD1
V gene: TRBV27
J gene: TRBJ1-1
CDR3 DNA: TGTGCCAGCAGCCCGACGCCGGGACAGGGTTTAATGAACACTGAAGCTTTCTTT
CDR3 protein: CASSPTPGQGLMNTEAFF

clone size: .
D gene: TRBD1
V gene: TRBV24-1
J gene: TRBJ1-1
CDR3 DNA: TGTGCCACCAGTGATTGCCGACAGGGGAACACTGAAGCTTTCTTT
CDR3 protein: CATSDCRQGNTEAFF